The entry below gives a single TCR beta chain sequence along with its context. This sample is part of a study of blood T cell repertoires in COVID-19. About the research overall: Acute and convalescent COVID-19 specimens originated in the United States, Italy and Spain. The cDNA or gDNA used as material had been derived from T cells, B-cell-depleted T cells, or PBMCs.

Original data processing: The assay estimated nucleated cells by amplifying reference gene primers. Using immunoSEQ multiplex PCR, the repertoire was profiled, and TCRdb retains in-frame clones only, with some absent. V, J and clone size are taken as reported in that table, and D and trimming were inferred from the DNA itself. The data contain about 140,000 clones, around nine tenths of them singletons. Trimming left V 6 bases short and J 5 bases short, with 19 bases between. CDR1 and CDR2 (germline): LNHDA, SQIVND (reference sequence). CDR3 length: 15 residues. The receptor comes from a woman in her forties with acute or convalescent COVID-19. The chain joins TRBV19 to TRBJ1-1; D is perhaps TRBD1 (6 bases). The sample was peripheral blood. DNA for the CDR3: TGTGCCAGTAGATCCAGGGGACGAGTATATACTGAAGCTTTCTTT. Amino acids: CASRSRGRVYTEAFF.